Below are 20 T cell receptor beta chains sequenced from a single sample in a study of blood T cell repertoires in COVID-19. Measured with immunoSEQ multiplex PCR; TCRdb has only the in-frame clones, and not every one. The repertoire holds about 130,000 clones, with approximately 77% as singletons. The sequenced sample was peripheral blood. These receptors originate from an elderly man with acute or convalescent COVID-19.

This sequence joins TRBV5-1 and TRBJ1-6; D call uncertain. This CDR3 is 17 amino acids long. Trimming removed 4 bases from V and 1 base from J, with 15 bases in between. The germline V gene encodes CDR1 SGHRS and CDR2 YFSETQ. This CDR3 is CASSPSGMYSYNSPLHF. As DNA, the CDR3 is TGCGCCAGCAGCCCCTCAGGAATGTATTCCTATAATTCACCCCTCCACTTT.

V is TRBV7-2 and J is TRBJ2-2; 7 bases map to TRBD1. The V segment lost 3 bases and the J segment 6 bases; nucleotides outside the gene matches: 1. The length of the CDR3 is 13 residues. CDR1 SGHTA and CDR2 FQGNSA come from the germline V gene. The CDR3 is CASSFQGAGELFF. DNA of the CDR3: TGTGCCAGCAGCTTCCAGGGGGCCGGGGAGCTGTTTTTT.

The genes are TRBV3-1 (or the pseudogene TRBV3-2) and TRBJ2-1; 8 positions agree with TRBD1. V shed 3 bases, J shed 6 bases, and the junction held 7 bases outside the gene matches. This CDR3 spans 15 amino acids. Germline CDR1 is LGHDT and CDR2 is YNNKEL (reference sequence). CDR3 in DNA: TGTGCCAGCAGCCAGGACAGGGCGTTTGGCAATGAGCAGTTCTTC. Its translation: CASSQDRAFGNEQFF.

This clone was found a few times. CDR3 bases: TGTGCCAGCAGCTTTGGGACAGAGAATTCACCCCTCCACTTT. Amino acid sequence: CASSFGTENSPLHF. The chain recombines TRBV7-9 with TRBJ1-6; the match to TRBD1 covers 7 bases. The length of the CDR3 is 14 residues. Germline-derived CDR1 and CDR2 are SEHNR and FQNEAQ (reference sequence). V lost 3 bases, J lost 7 bases, and 3 bases stayed unmatched. The full variable domain, rest sourced from reference TRBV7-9 and TRBJ1-6, is DTGVSQNPRHKITKRGQNVTFRCDPISEHNRLYWYRQTLGQGPEFLTYFQNEAQLEKSRLLSDRFSAERPKGSFSTLEIQRTEQGDSAMYLCASSFGTENSPLHFGNGTRLTVT.

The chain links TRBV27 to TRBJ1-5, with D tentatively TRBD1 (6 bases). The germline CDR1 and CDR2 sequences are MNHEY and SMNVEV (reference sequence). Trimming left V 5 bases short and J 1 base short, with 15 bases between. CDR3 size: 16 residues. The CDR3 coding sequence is TGTGCCAGCAGTAAGAATTCAGGGGTGAGCAATCAGCCCCAGCATTTT. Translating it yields CASSKNSGVSNQPQHF.

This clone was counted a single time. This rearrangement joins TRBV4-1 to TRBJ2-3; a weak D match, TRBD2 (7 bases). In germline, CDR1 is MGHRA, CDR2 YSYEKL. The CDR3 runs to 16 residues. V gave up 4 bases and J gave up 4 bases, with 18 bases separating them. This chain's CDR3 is CASSPQGRGGPDTQYF. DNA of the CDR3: TGCGCCAGCAGCCCCCAAGGGCGCGGGGGCCCAGATACGCAGTATTTT.

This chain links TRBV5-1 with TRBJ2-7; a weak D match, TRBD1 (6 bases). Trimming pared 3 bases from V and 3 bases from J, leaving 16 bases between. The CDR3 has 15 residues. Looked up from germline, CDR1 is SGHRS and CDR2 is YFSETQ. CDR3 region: CASSSPDRSHYEQYF. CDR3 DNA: TGCGCCAGCAGCTCCCCAGACAGGTCCCACTACGAGCAGTACTTC.

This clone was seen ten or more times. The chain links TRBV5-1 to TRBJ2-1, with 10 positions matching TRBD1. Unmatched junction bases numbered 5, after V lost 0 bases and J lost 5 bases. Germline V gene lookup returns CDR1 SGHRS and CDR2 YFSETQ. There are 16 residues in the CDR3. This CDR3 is CASSLEGQGKNNEQFF. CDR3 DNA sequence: TGCGCCAGCAGCTTGGAGGGACAGGGGAAGAACAATGAGCAGTTCTTC.

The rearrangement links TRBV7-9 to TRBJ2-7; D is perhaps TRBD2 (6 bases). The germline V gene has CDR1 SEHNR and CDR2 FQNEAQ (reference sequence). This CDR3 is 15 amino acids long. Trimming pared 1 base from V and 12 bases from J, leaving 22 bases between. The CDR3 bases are TGTGCCAGCAGCTTAGGGGGCGGGGAGGCCGAGAATCGGTACTTC. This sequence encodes CASSLGGGEAENRYF.

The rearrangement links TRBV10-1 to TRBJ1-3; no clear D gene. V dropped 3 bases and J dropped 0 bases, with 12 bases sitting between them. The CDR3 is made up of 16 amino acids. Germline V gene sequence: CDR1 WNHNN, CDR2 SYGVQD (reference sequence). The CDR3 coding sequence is TGCGCCAGCAGTGATACCCCCAGAACCTCTGGAAACACCATATATTTT. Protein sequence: CASSDTPRTSGNTIYF.

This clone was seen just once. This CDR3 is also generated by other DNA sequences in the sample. Here the CDR3 reads CASSSWTDYEQYF. CDR3 nucleotide sequence: TGTGCCAGCAGCTCTTGGACAGACTACGAGCAGTACTTC. The rearrangement uses TRBV7-9 and TRBJ2-7; D is perhaps TRBD1 (6 bases). CDR3 size: 13 residues. CDR1 SEHNR and CDR2 FQNEAQ come from the germline V gene (reference sequence). Trimming took off 4 bases at V and 3 bases at J, with 10 bases between the two ends. Full variable domain (missing parts from reference TRBV7-9 and TRBJ2-7): DTGVSQNPRHKITKRGQNVTFRCDPISEHNRLYWYRQTLGQGPEFLTYFQNEAQLEKSRLLSDRFSAERPKGSFSTLEIQRTEQGDSAMYLCASSSWTDYEQYFGPGTRLTVT.

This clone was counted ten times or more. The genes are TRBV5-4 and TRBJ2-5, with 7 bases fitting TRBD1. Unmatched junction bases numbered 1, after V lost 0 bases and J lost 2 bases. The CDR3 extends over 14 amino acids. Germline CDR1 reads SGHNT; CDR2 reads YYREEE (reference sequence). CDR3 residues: CASSLGDRQETQYF. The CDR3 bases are TGTGCCAGCAGCTTGGGGGACAGACAAGAGACCCAGTACTTC.

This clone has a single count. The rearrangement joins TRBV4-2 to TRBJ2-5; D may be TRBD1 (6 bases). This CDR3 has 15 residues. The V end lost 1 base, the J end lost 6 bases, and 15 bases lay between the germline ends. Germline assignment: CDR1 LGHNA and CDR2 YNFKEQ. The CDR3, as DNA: TGTGCCAGCAGCCAAGTTTCACAGGGTATGAAGACCCAGTACTTC. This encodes CASSQVSQGMKTQYF.

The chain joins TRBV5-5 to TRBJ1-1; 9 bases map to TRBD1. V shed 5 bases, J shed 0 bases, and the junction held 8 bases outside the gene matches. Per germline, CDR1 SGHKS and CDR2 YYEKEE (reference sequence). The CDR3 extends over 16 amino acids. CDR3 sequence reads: CASSRAGTGMNTEAFF. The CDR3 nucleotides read TGTGCCAGCAGTCGTGCCGGGACAGGGATGAACACTGAAGCTTTCTTT. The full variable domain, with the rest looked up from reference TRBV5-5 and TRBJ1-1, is DAGVTQSPTHLIKTRGQQVTLRCSPISGHKSVSWYQQVLGQGPQFIFQYYEKEERGRGNFPDRFSARQFPNYSSELNVNALLLGDSALYLCASSRAGTGMNTEAFFGQGTRLTVV.

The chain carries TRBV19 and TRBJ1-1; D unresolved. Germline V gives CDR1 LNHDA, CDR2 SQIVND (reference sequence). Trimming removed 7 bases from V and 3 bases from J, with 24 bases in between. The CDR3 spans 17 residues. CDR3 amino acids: CASTTLDGRIGDTEAFF. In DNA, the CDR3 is TGTGCCAGTACCACCCTCGATGGGAGGATTGGGGACACTGAAGCTTTCTTT. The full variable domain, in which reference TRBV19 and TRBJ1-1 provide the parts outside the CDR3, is DGGITQSPKYLFRKEGQNVTLSCEQNLNHDAMYWYRQDPGQGLRLIYYSQIVNDFQKGDIAEGYSVSREKKESFPLTVTSAQKNPTAFYLCASTTLDGRIGDTEAFFGQGTRLTVV.

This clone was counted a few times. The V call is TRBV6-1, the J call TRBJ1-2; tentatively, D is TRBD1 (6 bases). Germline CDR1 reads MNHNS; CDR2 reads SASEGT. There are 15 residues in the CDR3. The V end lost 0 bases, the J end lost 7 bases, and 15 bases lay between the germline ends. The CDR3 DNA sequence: TGTGCCAGCAGTGAAGCTCTCCAGGGGAGGGGTGGCTACACCTTC. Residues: CASSEALQGRGGYTF.

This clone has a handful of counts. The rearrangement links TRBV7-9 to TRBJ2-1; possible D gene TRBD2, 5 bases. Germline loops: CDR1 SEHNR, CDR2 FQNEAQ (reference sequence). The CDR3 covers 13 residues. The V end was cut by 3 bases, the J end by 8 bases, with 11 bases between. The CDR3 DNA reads TGTGCCAGCAGCTTCCCCGGCGGGTATGAGCAGTTCTTC. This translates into CASSFPGGYEQFF. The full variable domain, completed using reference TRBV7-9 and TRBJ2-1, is DTGVSQNPRHKITKRGQNVTFRCDPISEHNRLYWYRQTLGQGPEFLTYFQNEAQLEKSRLLSDRFSAERPKGSFSTLEIQRTEQGDSAMYLCASSFPGGYEQFFGPGTRLTVL.

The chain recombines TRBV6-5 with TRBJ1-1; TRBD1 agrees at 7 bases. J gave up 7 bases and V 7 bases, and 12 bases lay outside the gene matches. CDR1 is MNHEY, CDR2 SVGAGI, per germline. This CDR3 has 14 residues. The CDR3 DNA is TGTGCCAGCAATCCCCCCGGACAGGCGGGTGAAGCTTTCTTT. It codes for CASNPPGQAGEAFF.

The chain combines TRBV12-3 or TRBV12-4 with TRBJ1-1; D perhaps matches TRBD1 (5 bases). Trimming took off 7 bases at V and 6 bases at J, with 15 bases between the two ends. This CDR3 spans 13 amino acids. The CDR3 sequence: CASTRLQGSEAFF. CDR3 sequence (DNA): TGTGCCAGCACCCGACTTCAGGGCTCTGAAGCTTTCTTT.

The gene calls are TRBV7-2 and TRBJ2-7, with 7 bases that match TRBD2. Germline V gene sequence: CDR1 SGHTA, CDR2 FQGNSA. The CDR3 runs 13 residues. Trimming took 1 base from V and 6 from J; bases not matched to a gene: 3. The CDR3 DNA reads TGTGCCAGCAGCTTAGGGAGCGGGATCGAGCAGTACTTC. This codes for CASSLGSGIEQYF.